The TCR beta chain under discussion was sequenced for a study of T cell changes during pregnancy in multiple sclerosis. TCRdb's table, derived via immunoSEQ multiplex PCR, lists solely in-frame clones and lacks some. The table records 70,000 or so clones, about 93% of them present only once. Germline CDR1 is MNHEY and CDR2 is SVGAGI. Between the trimmed V and J ends, which lost 0 bases and 3 bases, there was a span of 12 bases. The CDR3 consists of 15 residues. The clonotype was recovered from a female donor with multiple sclerosis, enrolled in a pregnancy study. V gene TRBV6-5 combines with J gene TRBJ2-7, with D tentatively TRBD1 (6 bases). Sequencing was performed on CD4+ T cells from peripheral blood mononuclear cells, taken after pregnancy. CDR3 loop: CASSYSKGQHYEQYF. The CDR3 DNA is TGTGCCAGCAGTTACTCGAAAGGACAGCACTACGAGCAGTACTTC.